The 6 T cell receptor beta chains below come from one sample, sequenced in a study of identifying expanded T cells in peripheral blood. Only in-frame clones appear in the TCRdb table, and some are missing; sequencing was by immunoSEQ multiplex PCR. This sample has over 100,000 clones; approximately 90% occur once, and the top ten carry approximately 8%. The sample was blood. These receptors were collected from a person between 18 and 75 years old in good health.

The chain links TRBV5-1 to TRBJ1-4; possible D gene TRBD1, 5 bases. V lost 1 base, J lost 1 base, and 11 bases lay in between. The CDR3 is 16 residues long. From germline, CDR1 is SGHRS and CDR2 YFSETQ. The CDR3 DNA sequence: TGCGCCAGCAGCTTGAGTGGGGGAGTAACTAATGAAAAACTGTTTTTT. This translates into CASSLSGGVTNEKLFF.

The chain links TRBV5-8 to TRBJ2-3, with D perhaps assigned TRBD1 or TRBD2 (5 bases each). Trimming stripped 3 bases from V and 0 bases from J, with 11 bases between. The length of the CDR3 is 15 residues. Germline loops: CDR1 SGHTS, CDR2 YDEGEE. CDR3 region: CASSYGTVSTDTQYF. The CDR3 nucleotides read TGTGCCAGCAGCTATGGGACGGTGAGCACAGATACGCAGTATTTT. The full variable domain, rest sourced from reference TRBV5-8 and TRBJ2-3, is EAGVTQSPTHLIKTRGQQATLRCSPISGHTSVYWYQQALGLGLQFLLWYDEGEERNRGNFPPRFSGRQFPNYSSELNVNALELEDSALYLCASSYGTVSTDTQYFGPGTRLTVL.

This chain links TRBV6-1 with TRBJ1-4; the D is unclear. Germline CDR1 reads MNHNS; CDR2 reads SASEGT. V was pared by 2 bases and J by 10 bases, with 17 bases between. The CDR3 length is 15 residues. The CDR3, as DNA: TGTGCCAGCAGTGAATCCGGGCCATCAGAAGGAAAACTGTTTTTT. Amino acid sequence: CASSESGPSEGKLFF.

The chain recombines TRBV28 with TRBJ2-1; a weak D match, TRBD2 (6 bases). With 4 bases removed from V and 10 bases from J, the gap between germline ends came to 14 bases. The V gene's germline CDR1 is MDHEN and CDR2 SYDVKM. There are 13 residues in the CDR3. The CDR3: CASSSGLGPEQFF. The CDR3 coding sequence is TGTGCCAGCAGTTCGGGACTGGGGCCCGAGCAGTTCTTC.

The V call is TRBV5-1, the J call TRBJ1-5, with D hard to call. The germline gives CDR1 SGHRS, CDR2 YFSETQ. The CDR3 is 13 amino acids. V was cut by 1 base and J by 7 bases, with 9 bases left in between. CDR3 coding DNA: TGCGCCAGCAGCTTGAGGCGAGGGCAGCCCCAGCATTTT. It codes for CASSLRRGQPQHF.

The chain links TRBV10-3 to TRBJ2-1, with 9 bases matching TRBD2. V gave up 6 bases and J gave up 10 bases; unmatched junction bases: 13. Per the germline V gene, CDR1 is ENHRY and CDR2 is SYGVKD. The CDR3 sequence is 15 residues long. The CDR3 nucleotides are TGTGCCATCAGGTCGGATAGCGGGAGATCTGAGGAGCAGTTCTTC. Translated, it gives CAIRSDSGRSEEQFF.